This T cell receptor (beta chain) was sequenced in a study of T cell repertoires in cytomegalovirus infection. Study details: In public TCR beta signatures, there were indications of both CMV infection and matching HLA type. Study conclusions and caveats: Adding up the frequency of public TCR beta families identified people who carried CMV plus the relevant HLA. What dominated the ex vivo response were HLA-C-restricted CMV-specific TCR beta clonotypes.

One entry per CDR3 protein, called by TCRdb with MiXCR from the reads. The table shows hundreds of thousands of distinct CDR3 sequences, with roughly 36% occurring only once. Points on this clonotype: What it binds is not known.

The source material was cultured PBMCs, sampled from culture after CMV antigen stimulation. This clonotype originated in a human donor in good health (CMV status not recorded). Some clones in this sample may be carry-over from other donors' samples.

The CDR3 is CASSSVRGIDEQYF. CDR3 nucleotide sequence: TGTGCCAGCAGCTCTGTCAGGGGCATCGACGAGCAGTACTTC. This chain joins TRBV7-9 and TRBJ2-7; possible D gene TRBD1, 6 bases. The CDR3 totals 14 residues. CDR1 and CDR2 (germline): SEHNR, FQNEAQ (reference sequence). Trimming cost V 4 bases and J 5 bases, with 15 bases left between them.